A selection of T cell receptor beta chains follows, all from one sample in a study of cytomegalovirus exposure and HLA in healthy donors. Sequenced by immunoSEQ multiplex PCR; TCRdb stores in-frame clones only, minus some. The data hold about 300,000 clones, with around 86% observed a single time. Sequenced sample: PBMCs. The receptor set was obtained from a man aged 35 to 55 in good health and CMV-seropositive. The CDR3 runs from the conserved cysteine through the conserved F or W. The D gene is left open where the match is weak. The size field is filled for only some rows; it gives once, few, many or a size class.

cdr3_nt	cdr3_aa	j_call	clone_size	v_call	d_call
TGTGCCAGCAGTTTAATCGGGGTCGAGCAGTACTTC	CASSLIGVEQYF	TRBJ2-7	-	TRBV28	-
TGCGCCAGCAGCCAAAAGATCAGGGGGGATTACCAAGAGACCCAGTACTTC	CASSQKIRGDYQETQYF	TRBJ2-5	-	TRBV4-1	-
TGTGCCAGCAGCCGTCGGGAGGACAGGGGGGCCTATGGCTACACCTTC	CASSRREDRGAYGYTF	TRBJ1-2	-	TRBV5-8	TRBD1
TGTGCCAGCAGCAGCACAGGGGCCAGCACAGATACGCAGTATTTT	CASSSTGASTDTQYF	TRBJ2-3	-	TRBV7-3	TRBD1
TGTGCCAGCAGCCGGGACAGGGGGCCTGAGACCCAGTACTTC	CASSRDRGPETQYF	TRBJ2-5	-	TRBV7-2	TRBD1
TGTGCCAGCAGCTTTTTATACGAGCAGTACTTC	CASSFLYEQYF	TRBJ2-7	-	TRBV13	-
TGTGCCAGCAGCGCCCCCGGGAGACCAGCCGGGGAGCTGTTTTTT	CASSAPGRPAGELFF	TRBJ2-2	-	TRBV9	-
TGTGCCAGCAGCTTATTAGCGGGATGGCAGTACTTC	CASSLLAGWQYF	TRBJ2-7	-	TRBV7-9	TRBD2
TGTGCCAGCAGCGTAGTCGGAGGTGGAGAGACCCAGTACTTC	CASSVVGGGETQYF	TRBJ2-5	-	TRBV9	-
TGTGCCAGCAGCTTAGCAGGGGACTCGGAGACCCAGTACTTC	CASSLAGDSETQYF	TRBJ2-5	-	TRBV7-6	-
TGTGCCACCGTGACCGGGACTGTTGCCTACGAGCAGTACTTC	CATVTGTVAYEQYF	TRBJ2-7	-	TRBV10-3	-
TGTGCCAGCGGCGGAGGGGGCAATCAGCCCCAGCATTTT	CASGGGGNQPQHF	TRBJ1-5	-	TRBV7-9	-
TGCGCCAGCAGCTTCGGACAGGGAGGCGGTCGGGAGACCCAGTACTTC	CASSFGQGGGRETQYF	TRBJ2-5	-	TRBV5-1	TRBD1
TGTGCCAGCAGCCCTCTGTCGGTCGCGACGGGGAGGTACACTGAAGCTTTCTTT	CASSPLSVATGRYTEAFF	TRBJ1-1	once	TRBV4-2	-
TGTGCCACCGGGGGGGGCGAGCAGTACTTC	CATGGGEQYF	TRBJ2-7	-	TRBV6-5	TRBD2
TGTGCCAGTAGGAGAGACATCAGGCCAGCTAACTATGGCTACACCTTC	CASRRDIRPANYGYTF	TRBJ1-2	-	TRBV19	-
TGTGCCAGCAGCTTGTTTCCCAGATACAATGAGCAGTTCTTC	CASSLFPRYNEQFF	TRBJ2-1	-	TRBV5-8	-
TGTGCCAGCAGCGTACAGGGGGCTGGGGGTGGGGAGCAGTACTTC	CASSVQGAGGGEQYF	TRBJ2-7	-	TRBV9	TRBD1
TGTGCCATCAGGGTGGCGGGACAGGGCTCCTACGAGCAGTACTTC	CAIRVAGQGSYEQYF	TRBJ2-7	once	TRBV10-3	TRBD1
TGTGCCAGCAGTGGACAGGGAATAAATGAGCAGTTCTTC	CASSGQGINEQFF	TRBJ2-1	-	TRBV2	TRBD1
TGTGCCAGCAGTTTCGTTCGGGGGAAGGATAGCAATCAGCCCCAGCATTTT	CASSFVRGKDSNQPQHF	TRBJ1-5	-	TRBV28	-
TGTGCCAGCAGCCAACCACGGCGGGAGGGCCTAAAGAATGAGCAGTTCTTC	CASSQPRREGLKNEQFF	TRBJ2-1	-	TRBV4-2	TRBD2
TGTGCCAGCAGTTTATCGAGGAGCCAAACAGCGGGGTACTTTTCTGGGGCCAACGTCCTGACTTTC	CASSLSRSQTAGYFSGANVLTF	TRBJ2-6	once	TRBV27	TRBD2
TGTGCCAGCCGAGGGGGAGGGGACCAAGAGACCCAGTACTTC	CASRGGGDQETQYF	TRBJ2-5	once	TRBV7-9	-
TGCGCCAGCAGCCAAGATCGTGCAGGCTACGAGCAGTACTTC	CASSQDRAGYEQYF	TRBJ2-7	-	TRBV4-1	-
TGCGCCAGCAGCTTGGTTGGGCAGACCCAAGAGACCCAGTACTTC	CASSLVGQTQETQYF	TRBJ2-5	once	TRBV5-1	-
TGTGCCACCAGCCTTCCAGGACAGCCGGGGACCTATGGCTACACCTTC	CATSLPGQPGTYGYTF	TRBJ1-2	-	TRBV15	-
TGTGCCAGCAGTGCTGGACTAGCGGGCGGAGAGACCCAGTACTTC	CASSAGLAGGETQYF	TRBJ2-5	once	TRBV6-1	TRBD2
TGTGCCAGCAGCACGCTAGCGGGACCGGGAGATACGCAGTATTTT	CASSTLAGPGDTQYF	TRBJ2-3	-	TRBV7-3	TRBD2
TGTGCCAGCACCCGTATCACTAGCGGGAGGGTCGAGCAGTACTTC	CASTRITSGRVEQYF	TRBJ2-7	-	TRBV7-2	TRBD2
TGTGCCAGCAGCTTAGTGGCGGGAGGGGTTAACGAGCAGTACTTC	CASSLVAGGVNEQYF	TRBJ2-7	-	TRBV13	TRBD2
TGCGCCAGCAGCCAATCACCCGGGGAGAATGGAGAGACCCAGTACTTC	CASSQSPGENGETQYF	TRBJ2-5	-	TRBV4-1	-
TGCGCCAGCAGCTTGTTGAGCGGGAGGACGAGGTCCTACAATGAGCAGTTCTTC	CASSLLSGRTRSYNEQFF	TRBJ2-1	-	TRBV5-1	TRBD2
TGTGCCAGCAGCTTAATGAGCGGGGGCCAAGAGACCCAGTACTTC	CASSLMSGGQETQYF	TRBJ2-5	once	TRBV7-3	TRBD2
TGCGCCAGTCGTACAGGGGAAAGGACCGGGGAGCTGTTTTTT	CASRTGERTGELFF	TRBJ2-2	-	TRBV4-1	TRBD1
TGTGCCAGTAGTATAGTCGAGGTCGGGGCAGATACGCAGTATTTT	CASSIVEVGADTQYF	TRBJ2-3	-	TRBV19	-
TGTGCCAGCAGCCCCCCCGGGACAGGGGCTGAAAAACTGTTTTTT	CASSPPGTGAEKLFF	TRBJ1-4	-	TRBV28	TRBD1
TGTGCCAGCAGCCGATGTTCCAGGGTTCATGGCTACACCTTC	CASSRCSRVHGYTF	TRBJ1-2	-	TRBV21-1	-
TGCACCAGCAGCCCCGGACCCACTAGCGGGCGCTCCTACGAGCAGTACTTC	CTSSPGPTSGRSYEQYF	TRBJ2-7	-	TRBV1	-
TGTGCCAGCTCCCGGGAGGGACAGAAGAATGAAAAACTGTTTTTT	CASSREGQKNEKLFF	TRBJ1-4	-	TRBV18	TRBD1
TGTGCCAGCAGCCCGACAGGGGGCGTCGTTGGCTACACCTTC	CASSPTGGVVGYTF	TRBJ1-2	-	TRBV28	TRBD1
TGTGCCAGCAGTTACCGACAGGTCAGAACCGGGGAGCTGTTTTTT	CASSYRQVRTGELFF	TRBJ2-2	once	TRBV27	-
TGCAGCGTCATCCCCCGGGACACAGATGCGCAGTATTTT	CSVIPRDTDAQYF	TRBJ2-3	-	TRBV29-1	-
TGTGCCAGCAGCTTGGTGCCAGGGGGGACCTATGGCTACACCTTC	CASSLVPGGTYGYTF	TRBJ1-2	-	TRBV5-5	TRBD1
TGCAGTGCTAGACAGTCATACGAGCAGTACTTC	CSARQSYEQYF	TRBJ2-7	-	TRBV20-1	-
TGTGCCAGCACTCGGGGACTCGATAATGAGCAGTTCTTC	CASTRGLDNEQFF	TRBJ2-1	-	TRBV28	-
TGTGCCAGCAGTTTGGGACTAGCAGCGAACACCGGGGAGCTGTTTTTT	CASSLGLAANTGELFF	TRBJ2-2	few	TRBV27	TRBD2
TGTGCCAGCAGCTTAGGAAACGTGATCGGCTATGGCTACACCTTC	CASSLGNVIGYGYTF	TRBJ1-2	-	TRBV7-9	-
TGTGCCAGCAGCGGCGGACAGGGGACTGAAGCTTTCTTT	CASSGGQGTEAFF	TRBJ1-1	once	TRBV7-3	TRBD1
TGTGCCAGCAGTAAGGACAGGGGGCCTTTTGGCGGCTACACCTTC	CASSKDRGPFGGYTF	TRBJ1-2	-	TRBV27	TRBD1
TGTGCCAGTAGTATTCCCACAGAAAATCAGCCCCAGCATTTT	CASSIPTENQPQHF	TRBJ1-5	once	TRBV19	-
TGCGCCAGCAGCTTGGGCGGCACAACCTACGAGCAGTACTTC	CASSLGGTTYEQYF	TRBJ2-7	once	TRBV5-1	-
TGTGCCAGCAGCAAGGGACTAGCGGGGAGCACAGATACGCAGTATTTT	CASSKGLAGSTDTQYF	TRBJ2-3	-	TRBV5-4	TRBD2
TGTGCCAGCAGTCCCGGAGGCGGCGAGCAGTACTTC	CASSPGGGEQYF	TRBJ2-7	few	TRBV6-5	-
TGTGCCAGCAGCAGACTAGCGGAGAGGGAGACCCAGTACTTC	CASSRLAERETQYF	TRBJ2-5	-	TRBV14	TRBD2
TGCGCCAGCAGCCACGTGGGGCCGAACACCGGGGAGCTGTTTTTT	CASSHVGPNTGELFF	TRBJ2-2	-	TRBV5-1	-
TGTGCCAGTAGTCCAGTCTCAGTGGGAGCTAATGAAAAACTGTTTTTT	CASSPVSVGANEKLFF	TRBJ1-4	-	TRBV19	-